This T cell receptor beta chain was sequenced in a study of blood T cell repertoires in COVID-19. Produced via immunoSEQ multiplex PCR; TCRdb's table is partial and in-frame only. The profile shows about 92,000 clones, 60% to 85% of them singletons. The V segment lost 3 bases and the J segment 5 bases; nucleotides outside the gene matches: 0. Germline assignment: CDR1 SGHTA and CDR2 FQGTGA. There are 15 residues in the CDR3. The TCR was taken from a man over 45 who had recovered from COVID-19. Sequencing used peripheral blood. V and J are TRBV7-3 and TRBJ2-2; 13 bases line up with TRBD2. The CDR3 is CASSLGLAGTGELFF. The CDR3 DNA is TGTGCCAGCAGCTTGGGACTAGCGGGAACCGGGGAGCTGTTTTTT. Drawing the rest from reference TRBV7-3 and TRBJ2-2, the complete variable domain is GAGVSQTPSNKVTEKGKYVELRCDPISGHTALYWYRQSLGQGPEFLIYFQGTGAADDSGLPNDRFFAVRPEGSVSTLKIQRTERGDSAVYLCASSLGLAGTGELFFGEGSRLTVL.